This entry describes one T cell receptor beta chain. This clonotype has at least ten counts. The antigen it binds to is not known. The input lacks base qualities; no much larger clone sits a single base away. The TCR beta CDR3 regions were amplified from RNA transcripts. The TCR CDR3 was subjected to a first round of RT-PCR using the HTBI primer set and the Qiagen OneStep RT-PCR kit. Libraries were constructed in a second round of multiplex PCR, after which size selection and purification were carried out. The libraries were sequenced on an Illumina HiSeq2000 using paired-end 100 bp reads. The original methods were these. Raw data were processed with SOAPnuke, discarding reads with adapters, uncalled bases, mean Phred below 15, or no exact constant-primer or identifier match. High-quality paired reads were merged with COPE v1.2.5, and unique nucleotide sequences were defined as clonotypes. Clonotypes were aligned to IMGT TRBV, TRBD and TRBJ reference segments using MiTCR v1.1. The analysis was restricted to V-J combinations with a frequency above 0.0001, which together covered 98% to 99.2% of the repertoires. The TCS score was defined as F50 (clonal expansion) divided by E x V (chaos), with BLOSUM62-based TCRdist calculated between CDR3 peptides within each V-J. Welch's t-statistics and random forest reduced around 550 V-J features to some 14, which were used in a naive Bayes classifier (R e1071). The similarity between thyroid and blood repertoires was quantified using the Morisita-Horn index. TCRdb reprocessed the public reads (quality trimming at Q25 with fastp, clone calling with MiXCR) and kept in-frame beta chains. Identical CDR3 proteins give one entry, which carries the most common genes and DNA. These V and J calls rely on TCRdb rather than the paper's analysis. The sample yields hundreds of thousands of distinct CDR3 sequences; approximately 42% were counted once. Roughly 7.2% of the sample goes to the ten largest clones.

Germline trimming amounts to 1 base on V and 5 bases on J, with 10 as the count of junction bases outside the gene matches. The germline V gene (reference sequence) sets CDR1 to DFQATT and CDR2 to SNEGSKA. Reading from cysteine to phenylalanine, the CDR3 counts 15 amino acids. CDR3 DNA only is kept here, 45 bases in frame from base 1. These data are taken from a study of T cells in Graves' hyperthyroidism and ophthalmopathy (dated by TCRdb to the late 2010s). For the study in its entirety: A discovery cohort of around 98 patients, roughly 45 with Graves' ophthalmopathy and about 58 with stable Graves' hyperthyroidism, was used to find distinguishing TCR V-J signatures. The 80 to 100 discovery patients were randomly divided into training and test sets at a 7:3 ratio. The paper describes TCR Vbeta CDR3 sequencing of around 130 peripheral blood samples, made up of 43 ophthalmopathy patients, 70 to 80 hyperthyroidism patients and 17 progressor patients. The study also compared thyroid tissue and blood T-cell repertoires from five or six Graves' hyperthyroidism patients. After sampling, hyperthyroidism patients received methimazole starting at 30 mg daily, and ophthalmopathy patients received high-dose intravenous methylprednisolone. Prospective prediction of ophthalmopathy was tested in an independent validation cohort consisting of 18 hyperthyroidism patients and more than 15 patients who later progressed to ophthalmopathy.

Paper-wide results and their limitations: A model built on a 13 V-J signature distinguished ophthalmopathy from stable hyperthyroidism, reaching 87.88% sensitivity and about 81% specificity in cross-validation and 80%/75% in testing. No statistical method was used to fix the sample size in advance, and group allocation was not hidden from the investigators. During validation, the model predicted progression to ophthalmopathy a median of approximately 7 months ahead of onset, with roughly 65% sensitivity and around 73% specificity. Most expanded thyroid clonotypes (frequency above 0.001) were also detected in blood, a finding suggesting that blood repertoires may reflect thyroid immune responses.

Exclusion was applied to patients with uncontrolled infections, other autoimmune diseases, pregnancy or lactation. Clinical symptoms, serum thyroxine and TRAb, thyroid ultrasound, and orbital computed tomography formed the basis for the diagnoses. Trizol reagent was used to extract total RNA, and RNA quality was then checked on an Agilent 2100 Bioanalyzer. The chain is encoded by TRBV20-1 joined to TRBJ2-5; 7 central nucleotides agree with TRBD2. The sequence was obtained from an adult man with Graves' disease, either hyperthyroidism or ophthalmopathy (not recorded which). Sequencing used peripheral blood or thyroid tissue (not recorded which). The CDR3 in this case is CSARVYGEGEETQYF. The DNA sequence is TGCAGTGCTAGAGTATACGGGGAGGGTGAGGAGACCCAGTACTTC.